The present T cell receptor beta chain was sequenced within a study of shared clonotypes between healthy human individuals. Profiled with immunoSEQ multiplex PCR; TCRdb holds only in-frame clones, not every one. Among about 870,000 clones listed, around 93% were seen once. To note about this clone: The antigen is not known.

Study conclusions and caveats: The study generally estimated greater richness for naive than memory subsets. Clonotype sharing among donors was thought likely to change with sequencing depth.

CDR1 is ENHRY and CDR2 is SYGVKD in the germline V gene. V was clipped by 10 bases and J by 4 bases; unmatched bases: 7. The CDR3 covers 13 residues. CD8 cells regarded as naive lacked CD45RO, were positively chosen for CCR7, and omitted terminally differentiated effector memory CD45RA+ cells. Donors had no recently reported acute infections or vaccinations and were HIV-negative. V usage is TRBV10-3 and J usage is TRBJ2-1, with 7 bases that match TRBD1. Sequences were obtained from naive CD8+ T cells sorted from blood. This sequence was found in a man younger than 45 in good health. The CDR3 DNA is TGTGCCACCTCGTACAGGGGTTACAATGAGCAGTTCTTC. Its protein is CATSYRGYNEQFF.